The 20 T cell receptor beta chains in this list originate from one sample, sequenced in a study of blood T cell repertoires in COVID-19. Only in-frame clones appear in the TCRdb table, and some are missing; sequencing was by immunoSEQ multiplex PCR. Here the sample spans under 170,000 clones, around 86% being singletons. Input material: peripheral blood. Receptor source: a man between 65 and 85 years old with acute or convalescent COVID-19.

The chain has TRBV11-2 and TRBJ2-2; 7 bases are a match to TRBD2. Germline V CDR1 and CDR2: SGHAT, FQNNGV. CDR3 size: 16 residues. The V segment lost 3 bases and the J segment 0 bases; nucleotides outside the gene matches: 4. As DNA, the CDR3 is TGTGCCAGCAGCTTCCGCGGGAGCTCGAACACCGGGGAGCTGTTTTTT. Translated, it gives CASSFRGSSNTGELFF.

V usage is TRBV23-1 and J usage is TRBJ1-1; a possible D gene is TRBD1 (5 bases). TRBV23-1 is recorded as an ORF, its role being uncertain. The CDR3 totals 15 residues. The ends were cut back, 2 bases at V and 0 bases at J, with 10 bases in the middle. In DNA, the CDR3 is TGCGCCAGCAGTCAAAGACAGTTGGTGAACACTGAAGCTTTCTTT. Translating it yields CASSQRQLVNTEAFF.

J is TRBJ1-1 and V is TRBV6-2 or TRBV6-3, with D uncertain. This CDR3 region has 18 residues. The germline gives CDR1 MNHEY, CDR2 SVGEGT. Between the trimmed V and J ends, which lost 2 bases and 5 bases, there was a span of 24 bases. DNA of the CDR3: TGTGCCAGCAGTTACACTATTTTATTGGCGTCTGGGAGAACTGAAGCTTTCTTT. Encoded protein: CASSYTILLASGRTEAFF.

DNA of the CDR3: TGTGCCAGCAGCTTAGCCTTTAAGGGACAGGTCGTTCAAGAGACCCAGTACTTC. Translating it yields CASSLAFKGQVVQETQYF. This rearrangement joins TRBV7-8 to TRBJ2-5, with 8 bases matching TRBD1. CDR3 length: 18 amino acids. J was trimmed by 2 bases and V by 0 bases; bases with no gene match: 11. Germline V gene lookup returns CDR1 SGHVS and CDR2 FQNEAQ.

The chain employs TRBV18 and TRBJ2-1, with 13 bases fitting TRBD2. Germline CDR1 is KGHSH and CDR2 is LQKENI. Trimming cost V 0 bases and J 2 bases; bases outside gene matches: 1. This CDR3 comprises 17 residues. CDR3 region: CASSPPGLAGPYNEQFF. The CDR3 nucleotides are TGTGCCAGCTCACCACCGGGACTAGCGGGACCCTACAATGAGCAGTTCTTC.

The chain links TRBV2 to TRBJ1-2; 9 positions match TRBD1. Germline trimming cut 6 bases from V and 0 bases from J; bases unmatched to any gene: 5. CDR1 is SNHLY and CDR2 is FYNNEI in the germline V gene. The CDR3 contains 15 residues. The chain's CDR3 is CASRGQGQTNYGYTF. CDR3 in DNA: TGTGCCAGCAGGGGACAGGGCCAAACTAACTATGGCTACACCTTC.

This CDR3 is CASSLRTGGIAFF. The CDR3 DNA reads TGTGCCAGCAGCCTTCGGACAGGGGGAATAGCTTTCTTT. The rearrangement uses TRBV3-1 (or the pseudogene TRBV3-2) and TRBJ1-1; 10 nucleotides align to TRBD1. CDR3 length: 13 residues. Trimming removed 4 bases from V and 10 bases from J; junction bases left unmatched: 6. Germline V gives CDR1 LGHDT, CDR2 YNNKEL (reference sequence).

This clone was seen just once. The V gene is TRBV7-9, the J gene TRBJ2-2; 8 bases fit TRBD1. The V gene end was trimmed by 5 bases and the J gene end by 7 bases; junction bases not matched to a gene: 15. The CDR3 contains 17 residues. From germline, CDR1 is SEHNR and CDR2 FQNEAQ (reference sequence). The CDR3 spells CASSPLLGRGHSGELFF. As DNA, the CDR3 is TGTGCCAGCAGCCCACTTCTCGGCAGGGGGCATAGCGGGGAGCTGTTTTTT. Using reference TRBV7-9 and TRBJ2-2 for the parts outside the CDR3, the full variable domain is DTGVSQNPRHKITKRGQNVTFRCDPISEHNRLYWYRQTLGQGPEFLTYFQNEAQLEKSRLLSDRFSAERPKGSFSTLEIQRTEQGDSAMYLCASSPLLGRGHSGELFFGEGSRLTVL.

This chain connects TRBV9 to TRBJ2-7, with D possibly being TRBD2 (6 bases). V was clipped by 6 bases and J by 6 bases, with 19 bases between them. Germline assignment: CDR1 SGDLS and CDR2 YYNGEE. The CDR3 runs 14 residues. The CDR3 protein is CASNLDPREREQYF. As DNA, the CDR3 is TGTGCCAGCAACCTAGACCCACGGGAGCGCGAGCAGTACTTC. Full variable domain (outside the CDR3, taken from reference TRBV9 and TRBJ2-7): DSGVTQTPKHLITATGQRVTLRCSPRSGDLSVYWYQQSLDQGLQFLIQYYNGEERAKGNILERFSAQQFPDLHSELNLSSLELGDSALYFCASNLDPREREQYFGPGTRLTVT.

The V call is TRBV24-1, the J call TRBJ2-5, with 8 bases aligning to TRBD1. Germline CDR1 KGHDR, CDR2 SFDVKD. The length of the CDR3 is 16 residues. After removal of 3 bases from V and 5 bases from J, the junction contained 10 bases not matched to a gene. The CDR3 here is CATSDPTRGRMETQYF. CDR3 DNA: TGTGCCACCAGTGATCCAACCAGGGGGCGGATGGAGACCCAGTACTTC.

The count of this clone is one. The chain is built from TRBV9 and TRBJ2-1, with 11 bases fitting TRBD2. The germline gives CDR1 SGDLS, CDR2 YYNGEE. V gave up 3 bases and J gave up 4 bases; unmatched junction bases: 3. There are 15 residues in the CDR3. CDR3: CASSETSGEYNEQFF. The CDR3 bases are TGTGCCAGCAGCGAGACTAGCGGGGAATACAATGAGCAGTTCTTC.

This chain uses TRBV4-2 with TRBJ2-3; D is perhaps TRBD1 (6 bases). Looked up from germline, CDR1 is LGHNA and CDR2 is YNFKEQ. The CDR3 sequence is 20 residues long. V was cut by 3 bases and J by 3 bases, with 28 bases left in between. CDR3 loop: CASSQEDRIDATRGTDTQYF. The CDR3 DNA sequence: TGTGCCAGCAGCCAGGAAGACAGGATTGACGCCACTCGCGGGACAGATACGCAGTATTTT.

This clone has a handful of counts. The chain combines TRBV30 with TRBJ2-3, with 10 nucleotides matching TRBD2. The CDR3 covers 14 residues. V was pared by 4 bases and J by 2 bases, with 3 bases of the junction left unmatched. CDR1 GTSNPN and CDR2 SVGIG come from the germline V gene (reference sequence). For the CDR3, the DNA is TGTGCCTGGACAGGACTAGCGGTCACAGATACGCAGTATTTT. Amino acid sequence: CAWTGLAVTDTQYF.

In DNA, the CDR3 is TGTGCCAGCAGTTTGGACGGGAACAATGAGCAGTTCTTC. Translation: CASSLDGNNEQFF. This rearrangement joins TRBV7-2 to TRBJ2-1; D is perhaps TRBD2 (5 bases). This CDR3 has 13 amino acids. Germline loops: CDR1 SGHTA, CDR2 FQGNSA. V lost 6 bases to trimming and J lost 5 bases, with 11 bases between them.

The chain links TRBV18 to TRBJ1-6; 7 nucleotides align to TRBD1. CDR1 is KGHSH and CDR2 is LQKENI in the germline V gene. J was trimmed by 0 bases and V by 1 base; bases with no gene match: 3. The CDR3 totals 17 residues. The CDR3 sequence is CASSPLGQISYNSPLHF. Here the CDR3 DNA reads TGTGCCAGCTCACCACTGGGACAGATCTCCTATAATTCACCCCTCCACTTT. The full variable domain, with the rest looked up from reference TRBV18 and TRBJ1-6, is NAGVMQNPRHLVRRRGQEARLRCSPMKGHSHVYWYRQLPEEGLKFMVYLQKENIIDESGMPKERFSAEFPKEGPSILRIQQVVRGDSAAYFCASSPLGQISYNSPLHFGNGTRLTVT.

This clone was detected a few times. This sequence joins TRBV5-1 and TRBJ1-6; D not resolved. V lost 7 bases and J 7 bases, leaving 15 bases between the germline ends. CDR3 length equals 14 residues. CDR1 and CDR2 from the germline V gene are SGHRS and YFSETQ. The CDR3 DNA reads as TGCGCCAGCCCGGAGCGGGTAGAAAATTCACCCCTCCACTTT. This translates into CASPERVENSPLHF.

The chain carries TRBV7-8 and TRBJ1-1; weak D call: TRBD1 (5 bases). The V gene lost 1 base and the J gene lost 2 bases, with 8 bases spanning the gap. The CDR3 consists of 14 residues. Germline V gene data show CDR1 as SGHVS and CDR2 as FQNEAQ. The CDR3 loop is CASSLGQGNTEAFF. The CDR3 coding sequence is TGTGCCAGCAGCTTAGGCCAGGGCAACACTGAAGCTTTCTTT.

The chain recombines TRBV4-1 with TRBJ2-7, with 10 bases that match TRBD1. Germline CDR1 MGHRA, CDR2 YSYEKL. This CDR3 region has 14 residues. Germline trimming cut 6 bases from V and 2 bases from J; bases unmatched to any gene: 4. CDR3 residues: CASSLTGGTYEQYF. CDR3 bases: TGCGCCAGCAGTTTGACAGGGGGCACCTACGAGCAGTACTTC.

This chain joins TRBV6-5 and TRBJ1-2; a weak D match, TRBD1 (5 bases). The CDR3 runs 16 residues. In germline, CDR1 is MNHEY, CDR2 SVGAGI. V was pared by 0 bases and J by 6 bases, with 17 bases between. The CDR3 here is CASSYSEPGSAHGYTF. The DNA of the CDR3 is TGTGCCAGCAGTTACTCGGAACCAGGGTCAGCTCATGGCTACACCTTC.

The rearrangement links TRBV30 to TRBJ2-3, with a possible D match to TRBD2 (6 bases). This CDR3 comprises 16 residues. The germline V and J ends were trimmed by 0 bases and 0 bases, with 13 bases remaining between them. CDR1 is GTSNPN and CDR2 is SVGIG in the germline V gene (reference sequence). CDR3 bases: TGTGCCTGGAGTGTACTGGGGGGATCTAGCACAGATACGCAGTATTTT. It codes for CAWSVLGGSSTDTQYF.